This T cell receptor (beta chain) is drawn from a study of OX40 agonist ivuxolimab in advanced cancers. Background on the study: Patients were treated with ivuxolimab, an agonistic anti-OX40 (CD134) antibody. The study reported partial responses in three patients: one hepatocellular carcinoma, two cutaneous melanoma.

This clone came up a few times. Its target is not known. TCRdb keeps only in-frame clones here, not all; method: immunoSEQ multiplex PCR. Altogether about 77,000 clones are present, around 85% being singletons, with the ten largest covering around 0.75%. Study-level results: Some nonresponders additionally presented with little normalized T-cell clonal expansion.

The CDR3 has 15 residues. Germline assignment: CDR1 LNHDA and CDR2 SQIVND (reference sequence). V lost 4 bases and J lost 8, with 17 bases in between. The chain carries TRBV19 and TRBJ2-2; D perhaps matches TRBD1 (8 bases). The sample consisted of CD4+ or CD8+ T cells sorted from blood, taken in a trial of the OX40 agonist ivuxolimab. The TCR sequence derives from an adult with an advanced solid tumor such as melanoma, head and neck, liver or kidney cancer. The CDR3, as DNA: TGTGCCAGTAGTACCACAGGGGGGGCTTCTGGGGAGCTGTTTTTT. Translating it yields CASSTTGGASGELFF.